Listed here are 32 T cell receptor beta chains from one sample, sequenced in a study of tumor and adjacent non-tumor tissue in lung cancer. This sample's RNA came from whole unsorted tissue. TCRbeta libraries were built with three rounds of nested PCR, modified from ARM-PCR. TCRdb fed the multiplex PCR reads into MiXCR, producing one record per CDR3 protein. Here the sample spans 65,000 to 80,000 distinct CDR3 sequences, roughly 73% being singletons. Sequenced material: lung tumor tissue. The source of these receptors is a man aged 60 to 75 with non-small cell lung cancer.

This clonotype was seen ten or more times. This chain connects TRBV5-6 to TRBJ1-1; 12 positions match TRBD1. The ends lost 3 bases at V and 7 bases at J; junction bases unmatched: 7. Germline V lookup: CDR1 SGHDT, CDR2 YYEEEE. This CDR3 spans 15 amino acids. The CDR3 DNA sequence: TGTGCCAGCAGCTCCTCCGGGACAGGGGGCGTTGAAGCTTTCTTT. Protein sequence: CASSSSGTGGVEAFF.

A word on this clonotype: Possible read error: a much larger clone is one base away. This chain uses TRBV28 with TRBJ2-7; 8 bases line up with TRBD1. This CDR3 is built from 14 residues. Germline CDR1 and CDR2: MDHEN and SYDVKM. This CDR3 reads CASSPGQGPYAQYF. CDR3 nucleotide sequence: TGTGCCAGCAGCCCCGGACAGGGACCCTACGCGCAGTACTTC.

As regards this clonotype: Relative to the germline gene, one junction end is altered; a read error may explain this. The V call is TRBV20-1, the J call TRBJ2-7; the match to TRBD2 covers 8 bases. From germline, CDR1 is DFQATT and CDR2 SNEGSKA (reference sequence). The CDR3 covers 13 residues. The CDR3 protein is CSGLAGNSYELYF. In DNA, the CDR3 is TGCAGTGGATTAGCGGGGAATTCCTACGAGCTGTACTTC.

With regard to this clonotype: A read error may produce the germline difference seen at one junction end. The genes are TRBV28 and TRBJ1-5, with D perhaps TRBD1 (6 bases). Germline CDR1 MDHEN, CDR2 SYDVKM. The CDR3 has 16 residues. The CDR3 is CASSFLGAGSNHPQHF. Here the CDR3 DNA reads TGTGCCAGCAGTTTTCTGGGGGCAGGAAGCAATCATCCCCAGCATTTT.

Remarks on this clonotype: Germline and junction disagree at one end, which may indicate a read error. The chain uses TRBV11-3 and TRBJ2-7; D is possibly TRBD1 or TRBD2 (5 bases each). Per the germline V gene, CDR1 is SGHNT and CDR2 is YENEEA. This CDR3 comprises 16 residues. The CDR3 reads CASSLGNGTGNYVQYF. The CDR3 DNA reads as TGTGCCAGCAGCTTAGGAAATGGGACGGGTAACTACGTGCAGTACTTC. Drawing the rest from reference TRBV11-3 and TRBJ2-7, the complete variable domain is EAGVVQSPRYKIIEKKQPVAFWCNPISGHNTLYWYLQNLGQGPELLIRYENEEAVDDSQLPKDRFSAERLKGVDSTLKIQPAELGDSAVYLCASSLGNGTGNYVQYFGPGTRLTVT.

Only one count was recorded for this clonotype. Relative to the germline gene, one junction end is altered; a read error may explain this. The rearrangement uses TRBV5-5 and TRBJ2-1; possible D gene TRBD1, 5 bases. Germline CDR1 is SGHKS and CDR2 is YYEKEE (reference sequence). The CDR3 length is 13 residues. In DNA form, the CDR3 reads TGTACCAGCAGCTTGGACACCTACAATGAACAGTTCTTC. Translation gives CTSSLDTYNEQFF. Supplemented by reference TRBV5-5 and TRBJ2-1, the full variable domain reads DAGVTQSPTHLIKTRGQQVTLRCSPISGHKSVSWYQQVLGQGPQFIFQYYEKEERGRGNFPDRFSARQFPNYSSELNVNALLLGDSALYLCTSSLDTYNEQFFGPGTRLTVL.

The chain recombines TRBV20-1 with TRBJ2-7, with D maybe TRBD2 (6 bases). V was shortened by 3 bases and J by 5 bases, with 23 bases between the two germline ends. The length of the CDR3 is 16 residues. Germline V gives CDR1 DFQATT, CDR2 SNEGSKA (reference sequence). The CDR3 region is CSARLSTRTGVHEQYF. The CDR3 DNA sequence: TGCAGTGCTAGGCTCTCAACTAGAACGGGGGTCCACGAGCAGTACTTC.

For this clonotype: An end of the junction does not agree with germline; a read error may underlie this. The V and J genes are TRBV12-3 or TRBV12-4 and TRBJ2-1, with D unclear. The CDR3 is 14 amino acids. The CDR3: CANSLVGFYNEQFF. The CDR3 nucleotides are TGTGCCAACAGTTTAGTCGGCTTTTACAATGAGCAGTTCTTC.

The chain has TRBV5-6 and TRBJ2-1; TRBD2 agrees at 7 bases. The CDR3 is 17 amino acids. With 4 bases clipped from V and 7 bases from J, the junction kept 17 bases outside the gene matches. CDR1 and CDR2 (germline): SGHDT, YYEEEE. The CDR3 sequence: CASSQTRAGDHYNEQFF. The CDR3 DNA follows: TGTGCCAGCAGCCAAACTAGGGCGGGAGACCACTATAATGAGCAGTTCTTC.

Turning to this clonotype: A single base separates this from a much larger clone, so it may be a read error. The J gene is TRBJ2-3, the V gene TRBV6-1; D is uncertain. The germline V gene encodes CDR1 MNHNS and CDR2 SASEGT. This CDR3 has 14 residues. As DNA, the CDR3 is TGTGCATTTACGGTCAGCCATAACACAGATACGCAGTATTTT. Its translation is CAFTVSHNTDTQYF.

Details on this clonotype: Sequence at one end of the junction differs from germline and may be a read error. The chain joins TRBV10-3 to TRBJ2-3, with D tentatively TRBD2 (6 bases). The CDR3 runs to 14 residues. Germline CDR1 is ENHRY and CDR2 is SYGVKD. As DNA, the CDR3 is TGTGCCATCAGTGCAACGGGAGTCACGGATACGCAGTACTTT. Protein: CAISATGVTDTQYF.

This clonotype was counted ten times or more. This chain joins TRBV6-5 and TRBJ1-3; 8 nucleotides line up with TRBD1. The germline V gene encodes CDR1 MNHEY and CDR2 SVGAGI. This CDR3 contains 17 residues. J was trimmed by 0 bases and V by 2 bases; bases with no gene match: 6. The CDR3 region has the DNA TGTGCCAGCAGTTACCGGACAGGGTCGCTCTCTGGAAACACCATATATTTT. Its translation is CASSYRTGSLSGNTIYF.

The J gene is TRBJ1-2, the V gene TRBV12-3 or TRBV12-4; D is unresolved. Deletions cut 5 bases from V and 8 bases from J, with 21 bases between. The CDR3 extends over 15 amino acids. DNA for the CDR3: TGTGCCAGCAGTCATGGGCCGTGGGCGGGTGACGGCTACACCTTC. This gives the protein CASSHGPWAGDGYTF.

This clonotype has just one count. The chain carries TRBV11-1 and TRBJ2-5; possibly TRBD2 for D (6 bases). Trimming cost V 0 bases and J 5 bases, with 10 bases left between them. Germline CDR1 SGHAT, CDR2 FQDESV (reference sequence). CDR3 length: 14 residues. CDR3: CASSLAGLVETQYF. CDR3 nucleotide sequence: TGTGCCAGCAGCTTAGCGGGACTCGTTGAGACCCAGTACTTC.

CDR3 DNA: TGCAGTGCCCTTCGCGGGGGTATGGATGAGCAGTACTTC. It encodes CSALRGGMDEQYF. This chain joins TRBV20-1 and TRBJ2-1; 7 bases are shared with TRBD2. TRBJ2-7 explains the end of the DNA better; the J call may be wrong. Looked up from germline, CDR1 is DFQATT and CDR2 is SNEGSKA (reference sequence). The CDR3 has 13 residues.

For this clonotype: One end of the junction does not line up with germline, which may come from a read error. This chain's CDR3 is CSARDPHGRSTDTHYF. The CDR3 region has the DNA TGCAGTGCTAGAGATCCCCACGGGAGGAGCACGGATACGCATTATTTT. The chain has TRBV20-1 and TRBJ2-3; 7 bases agree with TRBD2. The CDR3 extends over 16 amino acids. The germline gives CDR1 DFQATT, CDR2 SNEGSKA (reference sequence).

For this clonotype: One end of the junction is discordant with germline, which a read error may explain. V is TRBV29-1 and J is TRBJ2-7; TRBD1 agrees at 8 bases. Per germline, CDR1 SQVTM and CDR2 ANQGSEA. The CDR3 length is 14 residues. CDR3 loop: CSVLQGAGEYEQYF. DNA of the CDR3: TGCAGCGTCTTGCAGGGGGCAGGGGAATACGAGCAATACTTC.

The chain joins TRBV29-1 to TRBJ2-5; 8 bases are a match to TRBD2. This CDR3 has 16 residues. Germline V lookup: CDR1 SQVTM, CDR2 ANQGSEA. CDR3 sequence (DNA): TGCATCGTAGCGGGACTAACGGGAGAATTCGGTGGGACCCAGTACTTC. Its protein is CIVAGLTGEFGGTQYF.

The sample holds one count of this clonotype. Lacking the conserved final phenylalanine or tryptophan, this CDR3 likely reflects a read error. DNA for the CDR3: TGTGCCAGCAACCCCACTCTGAGCAATCAGCCCCAGCATCTT. Translated: CASNPTLSNQPQHL. The V and J genes are TRBV6-1 and TRBJ1-5; D gene ambiguous. The CDR3 has 14 residues. In germline, CDR1 is MNHNS, CDR2 SASEGT. V was pared by 7 bases and J by 1 base, with 11 bases between.

In its sample, this clonotype was seen a few times. This may come from a read error, since a much larger clone is one base off. V usage is TRBV11-2 and J usage is TRBJ2-7; D gene ambiguous. CDR1 SGHAT and CDR2 FQNNGV come from the germline V gene. There are 14 residues in the CDR3. The CDR3 region is CASSLDKGRYEQCF. The CDR3 DNA is TGTGCCAGCAGCTTAGACAAGGGTCGCTACGAGCAGTGCTTC.

Note on this clonotype: Compared with germline, one end of the junction differs, possibly owing to a read error. The chain links TRBV20-1 to TRBJ2-2; 9 nucleotides agree with TRBD2. CDR1 and CDR2 (germline): DFQATT, SNEGSKA (reference sequence). The CDR3 is made up of 16 amino acids. The CDR3 DNA reads as TGCAGTGCTACTTTAGCGGGAGAGCCGGAGACCGGGGAGATGATTTTT. Translated, it gives CSATLAGEPETGEMIF.

A note on this clonotype: The CDR3 end shows no conserved phenylalanine or tryptophan, and so a read error is likely. It is unclear where the CDR3 begins or ends on the DNA, so no DNA is shown, and the CDR3 is as TCRdb lists it. This chain links TRBV10-3 with TRBJ2-6; the table's D gene call, TRBD2, was not cross checked with the DNA. Germline V gene sequence: CDR1 ENHRY, CDR2 SYGVKD. The CDR3 is 20 amino acids long, termini counted. CDR3: CAISEHGTSGRDSGANVLIC.

About this clonotype: The junction and the germline gene differ at one end; a read error may be behind it. The chain uses TRBV29-1 and TRBJ2-3; weak D call: TRBD2 (6 bases). This CDR3 comprises 13 residues. Germline assignment: CDR1 SQVTM and CDR2 ANQGSEA. This chain's CDR3 is CSIGERVADMQYF. In nucleotides, the CDR3 is TGCAGTATCGGAGAGCGGGTTGCAGATATGCAGTATTTT.

The gene calls are TRBV29-1 and TRBJ2-5, with TRBD2 matching over 11 bases. This CDR3 spans 15 amino acids. CDR1 is SQVTM and CDR2 is ANQGSEA in the germline V gene. The CDR3 DNA sequence: TGCAACACCTGTAGCGGGAGGGCCGGAGGAGAGACCCAGTACTTC. Its protein is CNTCSGRAGGETQYF. Supplemented by reference TRBV29-1 and TRBJ2-5, the full variable domain reads SAVISQKPSRDICQRGTSLTIQCQVDSQVTMMFWYRQQPGQSLTLIATANQGSEATYESGFVIDKFPISRPNLTFSTLTVSNMSPEDSSIYLCNTCSGRAGGETQYFGPGTRLLVL.

This clonotype appeared a single time. V gene TRBV7-9 combines with J gene TRBJ1-2; perhaps TRBD1 as D (6 bases). Trimming cost V 0 bases and J 4 bases, with 15 bases left between them. This CDR3 is built from 16 residues. Germline CDR1 reads SEHNR; CDR2 reads FQNEAQ (reference sequence). DNA of the CDR3: TGTGCCAGCAGCTTAGCCCTAGCCAGGGGCACCTATGGCTACACCTTC. It codes for CASSLALARGTYGYTF. Full variable domain (outside the CDR3, taken from reference TRBV7-9 and TRBJ1-2): DTGVSQNPRHKITKRGQNVTFRCDPISEHNRLYWYRQTLGQGPEFLTYFQNEAQLEKSRLLSDRFSAERPKGSFSTLEIQRTEQGDSAMYLCASSLALARGTYGYTFGSGTRLTVV.

On this clonotype itself: Relative to the germline gene, one junction end is altered; a read error may explain this. The CDR3 sequence: CSVGTRQRTYEHYF. The CDR3 bases are TGCAGTGTTGGGACCCGACAGCGAACCTACGAGCACTACTTC. The chain has TRBV20-1 and TRBJ2-7; the D gene could be TRBD1 or TRBD2 (5 bases each). The CDR3 loop spans 14 amino acids. The germline CDR1 and CDR2 sequences are DFQATT and SNEGSKA (reference sequence).

As for this clonotype: One end of the junction does not line up with germline, which may come from a read error. The gene calls are TRBV20-1 and TRBJ1-2; tentative D call: TRBD1 (5 bases). From germline, CDR1 is DFQATT and CDR2 SNEGSKA (reference sequence). There are 12 residues in the CDR3. This CDR3 is CSADMTAYGYTF. CDR3 nucleotides: TGCAGTGCGGACATGACTGCATATGGTTACACCTTC.

The rearrangement uses TRBV5-5 and TRBJ1-1; TRBD1 is a possible D gene (5 bases). The germline V and J ends were trimmed by 6 bases and 4 bases, with 13 bases remaining between them. The CDR3 contains 13 residues. Germline V gene sequence: CDR1 SGHKS, CDR2 YYEKEE (reference sequence). This chain's CDR3 is CASIMGGSTEAFF. Here the CDR3 DNA reads TGTGCCAGCATCATGGGGGGGAGCACTGAAGCTTTCTTT.

Regarding this clonotype: The germline gene is not matched at one end of the junction; a read error may be the cause. The chain links TRBV28 to TRBJ1-1; the D is unclear. The CDR3 contains 13 residues. Germline values: CDR1 MDHEN, CDR2 SYDVKM. The CDR3 sequence: CGSSFSGNTEAFF. CDR3 DNA: TGTGGCAGCAGTTTCTCCGGTAACACTGAAGCTTTCTTT.

In the case of this clonotype: Likely a read error: the CDR3 ends without its conserved phenylalanine or tryptophan. No DNA is shown, since the ends of the CDR3 on it are uncertain; the CDR3 is the one TCRdb lists. The rearrangement joins TRBV6-5 to TRBJ2-7; the D call TRBD2 from the table was never checked on the DNA. Inclusive of both ends, the CDR3 amounts to 15 amino acids. Germline CDR1 and CDR2: MNHEY and SVGAGI. CDR3 sequence: CSSSYSRREMAEQYS.

As regards this clonotype: The CDR3 end shows no conserved phenylalanine or tryptophan, and so a read error is likely. The chain couples TRBV5-5 to TRBJ2-3; the D gene is possibly TRBD2 (6 bases). The CDR3 is made up of 15 amino acids. Germline values: CDR1 SGHKS, CDR2 YYEKEE (reference sequence). The germline V and J ends were trimmed by 2 bases and 7 bases, with 17 bases remaining between them. CDR3: CASSFGFGGTYTQYS. The CDR3 DNA follows: TGTGCCAGCAGCTTCGGTTTCGGGGGAACATATACGCAGTATTCT.

As to this clonotype: Just one base apart from a much larger clone, this may be a read error. The chain carries TRBV5-4 and TRBJ2-3; 12 bases align to TRBD2. The junction had 17 bases not matched to a gene; V was cut back by 4 bases and J by 5 bases. CDR3 length: 19 residues. Per germline, CDR1 SGHNT and CDR2 YYREEE (reference sequence). CDR3 amino acids: CASSPMFSWTSGTKDTQYF. The CDR3 region has the DNA TGTGCCAGCAGCCCCATGTTTTCCTGGACTAGCGGGACGAAAGATACGCAGTATTTT.